This T cell receptor beta chain is from a study of blood T cell repertoires in COVID-19. Study as a whole: Sites in the United States, Italy and Spain provided acute and convalescent COVID-19 samples. PBMCs, B-cell-depleted T cells, or T cells provided the cDNA or gDNA that made up the material.

In the original workflow: Counts of nucleated cells, estimated from reference gene primer amplification, were obtained. Data came from immunoSEQ multiplex PCR; TCRdb stores just in-frame clones and leaves some out. That table gives V, J and clone size, and the DNA gave D and trimming. The table records around 25,000 clones, 90% of them present only once. The TCR was taken from a man in his 70s with acute or convalescent COVID-19. The sample comprised peripheral blood.

DNA of the CDR3: TGCGCCAGCGGGAGGGACATCAATGGCAATGAGCAGTTCTTC. This translates into CASGRDINGNEQFF. The J gene is TRBJ2-1, the V gene TRBV5-1, with D maybe TRBD2 (7 bases). Germline loops: CDR1 SGHRS, CDR2 YFSETQ. The CDR3 spans 14 residues. The V end was cut by 7 bases, the J end by 6 bases, with 17 bases between.